This TCR beta chain was identified in a study of blood T cell repertoires in COVID-19. Data came from immunoSEQ multiplex PCR; TCRdb stores just in-frame clones and leaves some out. This table has 140,000 or so clones, 89% appearing once. The CDR3 consists of 14 residues. CDR1 MNHEY and CDR2 SVGAGI come from the germline V gene. The J segment lost 5 bases and the V segment lost 7 bases, leaving 3 bases of the junction unmatched. The clonotype was recovered from a human donor in a cohort sampled during active COVID-19. The sample consisted of peripheral blood. The chain is built from TRBV6-5 and TRBJ1-6; 9 bases are shared with TRBD1. CDR3 loop: CASTRDRDNSPLHF. CDR3 bases: TGTGCCAGCACGCGGGACAGGGATAATTCACCCCTCCACTTT.